These T cell receptor beta chains were read from a single sample in a study of tumor-infiltrating lymphocytes in localized non-small cell lung cancer. TCRdb's table, derived via immunoSEQ multiplex PCR, lists solely in-frame clones and lacks some. The sample comprises just under 30,000 clones, 70% to 90% of which are singletons, and roughly 2% rests with the top ten. The sample was lung tumor tissue. Receptor source: a human donor with non-small cell lung cancer. Both conserved end residues are part of each CDR3. A D gene is named only where the DNA matches it firmly. Some rows have no size entry. The others give once, few or many, or a class for an expanded clone.

d_gene: NA
abundance: NA
j_gene: TRBJ1-1
v_gene: TRBV9
CDR3aa: CASSVGGSTEAFF
CDR3nt: TGTGCCAGCAGCGTAGGAGGGTCCACTGAAGCTTTCTTT

d_gene: NA
abundance: NA
j_gene: TRBJ1-5
v_gene: TRBV21-1
CDR3aa: CASSKVTRRDEKELWSNQPQHF
CDR3nt: TGTGCCAGCAGCAAAGTGACACGCAGGGATGAGAAAGAGTTATGGAGCAATCAGCCCCAGCATTTT

d_gene: NA
abundance: NA
j_gene: TRBJ1-2
v_gene: TRBV5-1
CDR3aa: CASSLGGPANYGYTF
CDR3nt: TGCGCCAGCAGCTTGGGCGGGCCGGCTAACTATGGCTACACCTTC

d_gene: NA
abundance: NA
j_gene: TRBJ1-2
v_gene: TRBV12-5
CDR3aa: CASGSGPGRGYTF
CDR3nt: TGTGCTAGTGGTTCCGGACCGGGGCGAGGCTACACCTTC

d_gene: NA
abundance: few
j_gene: TRBJ2-3
v_gene: TRBV19
CDR3aa: CASSIGATDTQYF
CDR3nt: TGTGCCAGTAGTATAGGGGCCACAGATACGCAGTATTTT

d_gene: TRBD1
abundance: few
j_gene: TRBJ2-7
v_gene: TRBV5-6
CDR3aa: CASSSVDRAGEQYF
CDR3nt: TGTGCCAGCAGCTCCGTCGACAGGGCTGGAGAGCAGTACTTC

d_gene: NA
abundance: NA
j_gene: TRBJ1-2
v_gene: TRBV5-4
CDR3aa: CASSGGARVDGYTF
CDR3nt: TGTGCCAGCAGCGGGGGGGCCAGGGTAGATGGCTACACCTTC

d_gene: NA
abundance: few
j_gene: TRBJ2-1
v_gene: TRBV4-3
CDR3aa: CASSQDGQGLYNEQFF
CDR3nt: TGCGCCAGCAGCCAAGATGGCCAGGGCCTCTACAATGAGCAGTTCTTC

d_gene: TRBD1
abundance: NA
j_gene: TRBJ2-7
v_gene: TRBV5-4
CDR3aa: CASRSGTEVYEQYF
CDR3nt: TGTGCCAGCCGGTCCGGGACAGAGGTCTACGAGCAGTACTTC

d_gene: NA
abundance: NA
j_gene: TRBJ1-2
v_gene: TRBV30
CDR3aa: CAWSTTGGHYGYTF
CDR3nt: TGTGCCTGGAGTACCACTGGGGGACACTATGGCTACACCTTC

d_gene: NA
abundance: NA
j_gene: TRBJ2-7
v_gene: TRBV18
CDR3aa: CASSPTKSSYEQYF
CDR3nt: TGTGCCAGCTCACCAACTAAGAGCTCCTACGAGCAGTACTTC

d_gene: NA
abundance: NA
j_gene: TRBJ2-6
v_gene: TRBV19
CDR3aa: CASSIEARSGANVLTF
CDR3nt: TGTGCCAGTAGTATCGAAGCTAGATCTGGGGCCAACGTCCTGACTTTC

d_gene: NA
abundance: few
j_gene: TRBJ1-2
v_gene: TRBV5-1
CDR3aa: CASSFRVDYGYTF
CDR3nt: TGCGCCAGCAGCTTCAGGGTTGACTATGGCTACACCTTC

d_gene: NA
abundance: NA
j_gene: TRBJ1-2
v_gene: TRBV4-2
CDR3aa: CASSQTDKGYGYTF
CDR3nt: TGTGCCAGCAGCCAAACCGACAAGGGTTATGGCTACACCTTC

d_gene: NA
abundance: NA
j_gene: TRBJ1-2
v_gene: TRBV4-2
CDR3aa: CASSPRRGENYGYTF
CDR3nt: TGTGCCAGCAGCCCAAGAAGGGGGGAGAACTATGGCTACACCTTC

d_gene: NA
abundance: NA
j_gene: TRBJ2-7
v_gene: TRBV5-6
CDR3aa: CASSFDPGRYEQYF
CDR3nt: TGTGCCAGCAGCTTCGATCCGGGAAGGTACGAGCAGTACTTC

d_gene: TRBD1
abundance: NA
j_gene: TRBJ2-2
v_gene: TRBV29-1
CDR3aa: CSVEEALGQGSSGELFF
CDR3nt: TGCAGCGTTGAAGAGGCTTTGGGACAGGGGTCATCCGGGGAGCTGTTTTTT

d_gene: TRBD1
abundance: NA
j_gene: TRBJ2-7
v_gene: TRBV7-9
CDR3aa: CASSAQGARHEQYF
CDR3nt: TGTGCCAGCAGCGCACAGGGGGCAAGGCACGAGCAGTACTTC

d_gene: TRBD2
abundance: NA
j_gene: TRBJ2-1
v_gene: TRBV11-3
CDR3aa: CASSPGLAGYNEQFF
CDR3nt: TGTGCCAGCAGCCCGGGACTAGCGGGTTACAATGAGCAGTTCTTC

d_gene: NA
abundance: NA
j_gene: TRBJ2-3
v_gene: TRBV10-3
CDR3aa: CAISDRDAADTQYF
CDR3nt: TGTGCCATCAGTGACAGGGACGCAGCAGATACGCAGTATTTT

d_gene: NA
abundance: NA
j_gene: TRBJ2-7
v_gene: TRBV28
CDR3aa: CASSLSGASYEQYF
CDR3nt: TGTGCCAGCAGTTTATCCGGGGCCTCCTACGAGCAGTACTTC

d_gene: NA
abundance: NA
j_gene: TRBJ2-7
v_gene: TRBV7-3
CDR3aa: CASSLEGLTSPYEQYF
CDR3nt: TGTGCCAGCAGCTTAGAGGGACTCACATCACCCTACGAGCAGTACTTC

d_gene: NA
abundance: once
j_gene: TRBJ2-7
v_gene: TRBV19
CDR3aa: CASSIGDPRTVYYEQYF
CDR3nt: TGTGCCAGTAGTATAGGAGACCCAAGGACAGTTTACTACGAGCAGTACTTC

d_gene: NA
abundance: NA
j_gene: TRBJ1-2
v_gene: TRBV7-2
CDR3aa: CASSSKGGEWYGYTF
CDR3nt: TGTGCCAGCAGCTCCAAGGGGGGAGAATGGTATGGCTACACCTTC

d_gene: NA
abundance: NA
j_gene: TRBJ1-1
v_gene: TRBV10-3
CDR3aa: CAIRDRIMNTEAFF
CDR3nt: TGTGCCATCAGGGACCGTATAATGAACACTGAAGCTTTCTTT

d_gene: NA
abundance: NA
j_gene: TRBJ2-7
v_gene: TRBV30
CDR3aa: CAWSDNTDYEQYF
CDR3nt: TGTGCCTGGAGTGATAATACAGACTACGAGCAGTACTTC

d_gene: TRBD1
abundance: NA
j_gene: TRBJ2-7
v_gene: TRBV6-5
CDR3aa: CARNRGSNEQYF
CDR3nt: TGTGCCAGAAACAGGGGTAGCAACGAGCAGTACTTC

d_gene: TRBD2
abundance: NA
j_gene: TRBJ2-7
v_gene: TRBV18
CDR3aa: CASSPPGLAGEQYF
CDR3nt: TGTGCCAGCTCACCACCGGGACTAGCGGGCGAGCAGTACTTC

d_gene: TRBD1
abundance: NA
j_gene: TRBJ2-3
v_gene: TRBV5-5
CDR3aa: CASSQGALTTDTQYF
CDR3nt: TGTGCCAGCAGTCAGGGGGCGTTGACGACAGATACGCAGTATTTT

d_gene: TRBD1
abundance: once
j_gene: TRBJ1-2
v_gene: TRBV6-1
CDR3aa: CASRGGTVANYGYTF
CDR3nt: TGTGCCAGCAGGGGCGGGACAGTGGCTAACTATGGCTACACCTTC

d_gene: NA
abundance: NA
j_gene: TRBJ2-3
v_gene: TRBV5-5
CDR3aa: CASSLGPVTDTQYF
CDR3nt: TGTGCCAGCAGCTTGGGTCCTGTCACAGATACGCAGTATTTT

d_gene: NA
abundance: NA
j_gene: TRBJ1-2
v_gene: TRBV7-2
CDR3aa: CASSSPPAGGRGYTF
CDR3nt: TGTGCCAGCAGCTCGCCCCCGGCGGGGGGGCGGGGCTACACCTTC

d_gene: NA
abundance: NA
j_gene: TRBJ2-7
v_gene: TRBV27
CDR3aa: CASSLTWDGAYEQYF
CDR3nt: TGTGCCAGCAGTTTAACATGGGACGGAGCCTACGAGCAGTACTTC

d_gene: TRBD1
abundance: NA
j_gene: TRBJ1-2
v_gene: TRBV7-9
CDR3aa: CASSFGTGRLANYGYTF
CDR3nt: TGTGCCAGCAGCTTTGGGACAGGTCGTTTAGCTAACTATGGCTACACCTTC

d_gene: NA
abundance: NA
j_gene: TRBJ1-2
v_gene: TRBV6-1
CDR3aa: CATSGHLDYGYTF
CDR3nt: TGTGCCACCTCGGGACACTTAGACTATGGCTACACCTTC

d_gene: TRBD1
abundance: NA
j_gene: TRBJ1-1
v_gene: TRBV30
CDR3aa: CACRTGPNTEAFF
CDR3nt: TGTGCCTGTCGGACAGGTCCAAACACTGAAGCTTTCTTT

d_gene: TRBD1
abundance: NA
j_gene: TRBJ2-6
v_gene: TRBV9
CDR3aa: CASSGDRAVSGANVLTF
CDR3nt: TGTGCCAGCAGCGGGGACAGGGCGGTCTCTGGGGCCAACGTCCTGACTTTC

d_gene: TRBD1
abundance: once
j_gene: TRBJ2-3
v_gene: TRBV6-4
CDR3aa: CASSPTGPTDTQYF
CDR3nt: TGTGCCAGCAGCCCGACAGGGCCCACAGATACGCAGTATTTT

d_gene: NA
abundance: NA
j_gene: TRBJ2-5
v_gene: TRBV4-3
CDR3aa: CASSQFQGSQETQYF
CDR3nt: TGCGCCAGCAGCCAATTTCAGGGTTCTCAAGAGACCCAGTACTTC

d_gene: NA
abundance: few
j_gene: TRBJ1-3
v_gene: TRBV5-6
CDR3aa: CASSLQDSGNTIYF
CDR3nt: TGTGCCAGCAGCTTACAGGACTCTGGAAACACCATATATTTT

d_gene: NA
abundance: NA
j_gene: TRBJ1-2
v_gene: TRBV6-5
CDR3aa: CASSSWGGEGYTF
CDR3nt: TGTGCCAGCAGCTCCTGGGGGGGCGAGGGCTACACCTTC

d_gene: TRBD2
abundance: few
j_gene: TRBJ2-3
v_gene: TRBV19
CDR3aa: CASSIVRGGGAADTQYF
CDR3nt: TGTGCCAGTAGTATAGTTAGGGGCGGGGGGGCCGCAGATACGCAGTATTTT

d_gene: NA
abundance: NA
j_gene: TRBJ1-4
v_gene: TRBV18
CDR3aa: CASSAAQGVEKLFF
CDR3nt: TGTGCCAGCTCAGCAGCACAGGGCGTTGAAAAACTGTTTTTT

d_gene: NA
abundance: NA
j_gene: TRBJ2-1
v_gene: TRBV19
CDR3aa: CASSIAGWSYNEQFF
CDR3nt: TGTGCCAGTAGTATAGCAGGGTGGTCCTACAATGAGCAGTTCTTC

d_gene: TRBD2
abundance: once
j_gene: TRBJ2-1
v_gene: TRBV10-3
CDR3aa: CAISELAGVIYNEQFF
CDR3nt: TGTGCCATCAGTGAATTGGCGGGGGTAATATACAATGAGCAGTTCTTC

d_gene: TRBD1
abundance: NA
j_gene: TRBJ1-5
v_gene: TRBV5-1
CDR3aa: CASSPDGTGVQPQHF
CDR3nt: TGCGCCAGCAGCCCCGACGGGACAGGGGTTCAGCCCCAGCATTTT

d_gene: NA
abundance: NA
j_gene: TRBJ1-2
v_gene: TRBV6-5
CDR3aa: CASSPGASNYGYTF
CDR3nt: TGTGCCAGCAGCCCAGGGGCCTCTAACTATGGCTACACCTTC

d_gene: NA
abundance: NA
j_gene: TRBJ2-1
v_gene: TRBV19
CDR3aa: CASSIRETYNEQFF
CDR3nt: TGTGCCAGTAGTATAAGGGAAACCTACAATGAGCAGTTCTTC

d_gene: TRBD1
abundance: few
j_gene: TRBJ1-6
v_gene: TRBV18
CDR3aa: CASSRGGGGPLHF
CDR3nt: TGTGCCAGCTCAAGAGGGGGCGGTGGACCCCTCCACTTT

d_gene: NA
abundance: NA
j_gene: TRBJ2-5
v_gene: TRBV5-1
CDR3aa: CASTLSGTPQETQYF
CDR3nt: TGCGCCAGCACTCTTTCCGGGACACCTCAAGAGACCCAGTACTTC

d_gene: NA
abundance: NA
j_gene: TRBJ2-2
v_gene: TRBV28
CDR3aa: CASSFSMGWNTGELFF
CDR3nt: TGTGCCAGCAGTTTCTCCATGGGTTGGAACACCGGGGAGCTGTTTTTT

d_gene: NA
abundance: NA
j_gene: TRBJ1-1
v_gene: TRBV30
CDR3aa: CAWRPDREHWTAFF
CDR3nt: TGTGCCTGGAGGCCCGACCGGGAGCATTGGACGGCTTTCTTT

d_gene: NA
abundance: medium-sized
j_gene: TRBJ1-2
v_gene: TRBV30
CDR3aa: CAWSGGGPYGYTF
CDR3nt: TGTGCCTGGAGTGGTGGGGGCCCCTATGGCTACACCTTC

d_gene: NA
abundance: few
j_gene: TRBJ1-2
v_gene: TRBV4-2
CDR3aa: CASSQMGADYGYTF
CDR3nt: TGTGCCAGCAGCCAAATGGGGGCGGACTATGGCTACACCTTC

d_gene: TRBD2
abundance: NA
j_gene: TRBJ2-2
v_gene: TRBV4-2
CDR3aa: CASSQGAGGNTGELFF
CDR3nt: TGTGCCAGCAGCCAAGGAGCGGGGGGTAACACCGGGGAGCTGTTTTTT